Reported below is one TCR beta chain. In this sample, this clonotype turned up many times. No cognate antigen has been identified for it. Per-base quality was not reported, and no clone a single base away is much larger than it. Sequencing took place on an Illumina MiSeq. Using fastp trimming at Q25 and MiXCR clonotype assembly, TCRdb reanalyzed the public sequencing data and kept in-frame beta chains. Entries are consolidated by CDR3 protein sequence, retaining the most common genes and DNA. In this sample the table shows some 5,500 distinct CDR3 sequences, roughly 10% of which occur a single time. The biggest ten clones account for approximately 5.6% of the sample. These data originate in a study. The CDR3 sequence holds 14 residues, the cysteine and phenylalanine included. Only the CDR3 region is kept as DNA, spanning 42 bases read in frame from base 1. CDR1 ENHRY and CDR2 SYGVKD were looked up in the germline V gene. V is reduced by 3 bases and J by 2 bases, leaving a spacing of 8 bases between them.

Sequences were obtained from CD4+ T cells from synovial fluid. The V gene is TRBV10-3 and the J gene is TRBJ1-3; confidence is insufficient to name the D gene. The sequence came from a human donor with rheumatoid arthritis. CDR3 protein: CAISDLATGNTIYF. The DNA reads as follows: TGTGCCATCAGTGATTTGGCAACTGGAAACACCATATATTTT.